The 2 T cell receptor beta chains reported below all come from one sample, sequenced in a study of T cell responses to AZD1222 COVID-19 vaccine. Method: immunoSEQ multiplex PCR; TCRdb's copy keeps in-frame clones and lacks some. The data show about 100,000 clones, with about 88% seen just once and about 17% held by the top ten. The material sequenced was peripheral blood, taken on day 0 of AZD1222 vaccination. Receptors were obtained from an adult in good health.

V usage is TRBV27 and J usage is TRBJ1-1, with TRBD1 identical over 10 bases. The length of the CDR3 is 13 residues. The germline V gene encodes CDR1 MNHEY and CDR2 SMNVEV (reference sequence). V was pared by 5 bases and J by 8 bases, with 5 bases of the junction left unmatched. The CDR3, as DNA: TGTGCCAGCAGTGTGACAGGGGGCTTGGAAGCTTTCTTT. The encoded protein is CASSVTGGLEAFF.

V gene TRBV4-1 combines with J gene TRBJ2-7; D is undetermined. This CDR3 is 15 amino acids long. Per the germline V gene, CDR1 is MGHRA and CDR2 is YSYEKL. Trimming took off 0 bases at V and 2 bases at J, with 11 bases between the two ends. This CDR3 is CASSQDIRNTYEQYF. The CDR3, as DNA: TGCGCCAGCAGCCAAGACATACGCAATACCTACGAGCAGTACTTC.